This entry lists 8 T cell receptor beta chains sequenced from one sample in a study of cytomegalovirus exposure and HLA in healthy donors. Primers for the PCR totalled 60 Vbeta and 13 Jbeta. Sequencing used immunoSEQ multiplex PCR; TCRdb keeps in-frame clones, though not all of them. The sample contains about 190,000 clones, 80% of which appear only once. Sequencing input: PBMCs. The receptors here all came from a boy aged 5-17 years in good health and CMV-seronegative.

This clone was seen just once. The V and J genes are TRBV27 and TRBJ1-6; TRBD1 matches 9 bases. The CDR3 is 15 residues long. The germline gives CDR1 MNHEY, CDR2 SMNVEV (reference sequence). Unmatched junction bases numbered 2, after V lost 8 bases and J lost 0 bases. The CDR3 loop reads CASGTGSSYNSPLHF. The DNA for the CDR3 is TGTGCCAGCGGGACAGGGAGCTCCTATAATTCACCCCTCCACTTT.

The chain employs TRBV5-1 and TRBJ1-1; 7 positions match TRBD1. Per germline, CDR1 SGHRS and CDR2 YFSETQ. Trimming at V came to 3 bases and at J to 3 bases, leaving 8 bases not matched to a gene. This CDR3 has 15 amino acids. The chain's CDR3 is CASSSRQGRDTEAFF. Here the CDR3 DNA reads TGCGCCAGCAGCTCCAGACAGGGAAGAGACACTGAAGCTTTCTTT. The whole variable domain, remainder taken from reference TRBV5-1 and TRBJ1-1, is KAGVTQTPRYLIKTRGQQVTLSCSPISGHRSVSWYQQTPGQGLQFLFEYFSETQRNKGNFPGRFSGRQFSNSRSEMNVSTLELGDSALYLCASSSRQGRDTEAFFGQGTRLTVV.

The chain couples TRBV11-3 to TRBJ1-3; 7 bases are shared with TRBD1. The CDR3 totals 15 residues. With 5 bases clipped from V and 2 bases from J, the junction kept 6 bases outside the gene matches. CDR1 and CDR2 from the germline V gene are SGHNT and YENEEA. CDR3 in amino acids: CASSADDRAGNTIYF. CDR3 DNA: TGTGCCAGCAGCGCGGACGACAGGGCTGGAAACACCATATATTTT.

The chain recombines TRBV9 with TRBJ2-7; D unclear. CDR1 SGDLS and CDR2 YYNGEE come from the germline V gene. The CDR3 loop spans 15 amino acids. The ends were cut back, 1 base at V and 5 bases at J, with 16 bases in the middle. CDR3 loop: CASSVHGAVNNEQYF. DNA for the CDR3: TGTGCCAGCAGCGTACACGGAGCAGTAAACAACGAGCAGTACTTC.

The table lists this clone with a few counts. This chain's CDR3 is CASSYSTGVTEAFF. Here the CDR3 DNA reads TGTGCCAGCAGTTACTCGACAGGGGTCACTGAAGCTTTCTTT. The rearrangement uses TRBV27 and TRBJ1-1; 8 bases are shared with TRBD1. Germline V CDR1 and CDR2: MNHEY, SMNVEV (reference sequence). V dropped 4 bases and J dropped 4; count of bases not matched to a gene: 5. The CDR3 sequence is 14 residues long.

CDR3 sequence (DNA): TGTGCCAGTAGTGCGGACACCTACTACGAGCAGTACTTC. It is translated as CASSADTYYEQYF. The chain combines TRBV19 with TRBJ2-7; D possibly corresponds to TRBD1 (5 bases). V was clipped by 5 bases and J by 3 bases, with 11 bases between them. Germline lookup yields CDR1 LNHDA and CDR2 SQIVND (reference sequence). There are 13 residues in the CDR3.

This clone was counted a single time. The sample holds other DNA sequences that translate to the same CDR3. This chain uses TRBV5-1 with TRBJ1-5; D uncertain. Germline CDR1 is SGHRS and CDR2 is YFSETQ. Trimming removed 0 bases from V and 4 bases from J, with 5 bases in between. CDR3 size: 13 residues. The CDR3 region is CASSLAGNQPQHF. The CDR3 DNA sequence: TGCGCCAGCAGCTTGGCGGGGAATCAGCCCCAGCATTTT. The full variable domain, rest sourced from reference TRBV5-1 and TRBJ1-5, is KAGVTQTPRYLIKTRGQQVTLSCSPISGHRSVSWYQQTPGQGLQFLFEYFSETQRNKGNFPGRFSGRQFSNSRSEMNVSTLELGDSALYLCASSLAGNQPQHFGDGTRLSIL.

The J gene is TRBJ1-6, the V gene TRBV15, with a possible D match to TRBD1 (5 bases). The CDR3 is 17 residues long. Germline V lookup: CDR1 LNHNV, CDR2 YYDKDF (reference sequence). V shed 1 base and J shed 6 bases, with 16 bases lying between them. CDR3 residues: CATSRVRRGLTNSPLHF. The CDR3 DNA follows: TGTGCCACCAGCAGAGTAAGACGGGGACTAACTAATTCACCCCTCCACTTT.